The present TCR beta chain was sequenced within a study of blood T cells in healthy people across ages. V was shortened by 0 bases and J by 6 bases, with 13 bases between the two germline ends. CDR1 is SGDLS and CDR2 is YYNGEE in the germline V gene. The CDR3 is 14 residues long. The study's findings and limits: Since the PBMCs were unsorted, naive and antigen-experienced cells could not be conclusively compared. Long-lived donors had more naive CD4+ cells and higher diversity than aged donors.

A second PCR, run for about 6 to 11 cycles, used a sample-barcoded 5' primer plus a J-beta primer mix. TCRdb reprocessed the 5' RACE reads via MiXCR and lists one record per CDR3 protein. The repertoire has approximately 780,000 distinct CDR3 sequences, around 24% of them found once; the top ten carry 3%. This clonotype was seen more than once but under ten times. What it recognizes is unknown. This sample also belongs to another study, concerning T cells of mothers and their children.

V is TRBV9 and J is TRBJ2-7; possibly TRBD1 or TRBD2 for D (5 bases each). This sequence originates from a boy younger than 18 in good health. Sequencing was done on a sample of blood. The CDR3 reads CASSVASQGSEQYF. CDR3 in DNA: TGTGCCAGCAGCGTAGCTAGCCAGGGCAGCGAGCAGTACTTC.